The present T cell receptor beta chain was sequenced within a study of neurological immune-mediated disorders. Regarding the study as a whole: Phylogenetic grouping assigned the repertoires of 18 of 34 multiple sclerosis patients to a single cluster of related CDR3 sequences. This cluster may be a repertoire-level signature.

This clonotype was seen ten or more times. The target antigen is unknown. cDNA synthesis was performed by 5'RACE with 10-nucleotide random UMIs. TCRdb ran MiXCR on the 5' RACE reads and lists one entry per CDR3 protein. Among 40,000 or so distinct CDR3 sequences listed, roughly 2.5% were seen once. The TCR comes from a man over 45 with multiple sclerosis. Sequenced: PBMCs.

This CDR3 is CASSGAGEGDTQYF. In nucleotides, the CDR3 is TGCGCCAGCAGCGGAGCGGGGGAGGGAGATACGCAGTATTTT. J is TRBJ2-3 and V is TRBV5-1; 8 bases fit TRBD2. This CDR3 has 14 amino acids. With 4 bases clipped from V and 5 bases from J, the junction kept 6 bases outside the gene matches. CDR1 is SGHRS, CDR2 YFSETQ, per germline.